This TCR beta chain was sequenced during a study of blood T cell repertoires in COVID-19. CDR1 is DFQATT, CDR2 SNEGSKA, per germline (reference sequence). This CDR3 is built from 15 residues. Losses at the gene ends were 3 bases for V and 4 bases for J; bases not matched to a gene: 9. The method was immunoSEQ multiplex PCR; TCRdb's version includes in-frame clones alone and lacks a portion of them. The sample lists fewer than 200,000 clones; roughly 85% were seen once. The TCR comes from a woman between 55 and 75 years old with COVID-19, enrolled during active disease. This rearrangement joins TRBV20-1 to TRBJ1-2, with 9 bases matching TRBD1. Sequenced: peripheral blood. The CDR3 sequence is CSASALQGAPYGYTF. The CDR3 DNA sequence: TGCAGTGCTAGTGCCCTACAGGGGGCACCCTATGGCTACACCTTC.